This TCR beta chain was observed in a study of CD8 T cells in Susac syndrome (dated 2019 in TCRdb). Looking at the study overall: Whether CD8+ T cell activation and differentiation in Susac syndrome was antigen driven was tested using repertoire sequencing. Clonality of the CD8+ T cell repertoire was compared between over 10 healthy donors, approximately 14 Susac syndrome patients and roughly 16 multiple sclerosis patients.

RNA was extracted with the RNeasy kit and roughly 0.45 to 1 ug was reverse transcribed using random hexamers. The immunoSEQ multiplex PCR assay, covering 54 Vbeta and 13 Jbeta segments, was used to amplify TCR beta CDR3 regions. PCR amplification bias was corrected using a synthetic template baseline for primer optimization and computational correction. In the original analysis: Reads were annotated to V, D and J genes according to IMGT and were analyzed with immunoSEQ Analyzer, with only productive sequences retained. To calculate clonality, Shannon entropy was normalized by log2 of the number of productive unique sequences and then subtracted from one. For each patient and control, public and private clones were evaluated among the 100 most prevalent clones. Clones were defined as Susac-specific if absent from the healthy and MS cohorts, from 1052 published viral clones and from other ImmuneACCESS disease sequences. TCRdb reanalyzed the raw reads on its own, using fastp at Q25 for trimming and MiXCR for clone calling, and kept in-frame beta chains. Every CDR3 protein is listed once, alongside the most common genes and DNA of its rows. TCRdb's processing, not the authors' own work, is the source of the V and J calls. The sample table holds about 130,000 distinct CDR3 sequences, of which 80% to 95% were seen once. The top ten constitute roughly 0.3% of the sample.

Comments on this clonotype: It has no known antigen specificity. No per-base quality is available; no much larger clone lies one base away.

The CDR3 runs 15 amino acids, cysteine and phenylalanine included. Only the CDR3 region is kept as DNA, spanning 45 bases read in frame from base 1. V and J lose 8 bases and 0 bases, and a span of 17 bases separates them. The germline V gene (reference sequence) specifies DFQATT as CDR1 and SNEGSKA as CDR2. What the study reported, not specific to this receptor: The study acknowledged that relatively few individuals were included in the TCR sequencing and HLA analysis.

Peripheral blood CD8+ and CD4+ T cells from healthy donors, Susac syndrome patients and multiple sclerosis patients were profiled using high-throughput TCR beta sequencing. The multiple sclerosis controls were treatment-naive patients whose relapsing-remitting disease, either stable or active, fulfilled the revised McDonald criteria. Bulk CD8+ and CD4+ T cells were purified magnetically by negative isolation, whereas CD8+ TEMRA cells were enriched by FACS. Blood was drawn into EDTA tubes, processed within 24 hours, and PBMCs were isolated by density gradient centrifugation. PBMCs intended for TCR sequencing were frozen in liquid nitrogen and were later thawed in a 37 degrees C water bath. A purity of at least 90% was achieved for sorted or isolated CD4+, CD8+ and CD8+ TEMRA cells.

Sequenced: CD8+ T cells from PBMCs. The V and J genes are TRBV20-1 and TRBJ2-1; matching of 5 bases hints at TRBD2 as the D gene. The clonotype originates from a human donor with multiple sclerosis. The CDR3 region: CSRSSVSSSYNEQFF. The DNA sequence is TGCAGTAGAAGTAGCGTTTCGAGCTCCTACAATGAGCAGTTCTTC.